The 30 T cell receptor beta chains below come from one sample, sequenced in a study of CD8 T cells in ankylosing spondylitis. TCRdb processed the 5' RACE reads anew with MiXCR; each CDR3 protein has one entry. The data hold 200,000 to 250,000 distinct CDR3 sequences, with more than 25% observed a single time. The sample comprised blood, either unsorted or a sorted T cell fraction (not recorded which). These TCRs come from a male donor with ankylosing spondylitis or in good health (not recorded which).

This clonotype was picked up many times. V is TRBV20-1 and J is TRBJ1-4; no definite D call. Germline assignment: CDR1 DFQATT and CDR2 SNEGSKA (reference sequence). Trimming took off 3 bases at V and 8 bases at J, with 7 bases between the two ends. The CDR3 totals 11 residues. The CDR3 nucleotides read TGCAGTGCTAGGTTCTTAGAAAAACTGTTTTTT. It is translated as CSARFLEKLFF.

This clonotype was counted ten times or more. V gene TRBV5-1 combines with J gene TRBJ2-3; 9 positions agree with TRBD2. The CDR3 loop spans 14 amino acids. The V and J ends lost 4 bases and 2 bases, in that order; junction bases with no gene match: 2. CDR1 and CDR2 from the germline V gene are SGHRS and YFSETQ. As DNA, the CDR3 is TGCGCCAGCAGCCAGGGACTAGCCACAGATACGCAGTATTTT. This encodes CASSQGLATDTQYF.

The chain has TRBV12-3 or TRBV12-4 and TRBJ2-3, with D uncertain. This CDR3 region has 14 residues. The V end lost 4 bases, the J end lost 5 bases, and 13 bases lay between the germline ends. The CDR3 spells CASSSSYSGDTQYF. The DNA for the CDR3 is TGTGCCAGCAGTTCCAGTTATTCGGGAGATACGCAGTATTTT.

This clonotype was detected ten times or more. The genes are TRBV29-1 and TRBJ2-1, with D maybe TRBD2 (6 bases). The CDR3 sequence is 14 residues long. Germline assignment: CDR1 SQVTM and CDR2 ANQGSEA. The ends were cut back, 3 bases at V and 6 bases at J, with 15 bases in the middle. CDR3 amino acids: CSVDQGGGLNEQFF. Here the CDR3 DNA reads TGCAGCGTTGATCAGGGAGGAGGACTCAATGAGCAGTTCTTC.

This clonotype was found a few times. Here the CDR3 DNA reads TGCAGCGCCCGTTCCCCTAACTACAATGAGCAGTTCTTC. Translation gives CSARSPNYNEQFF. V is TRBV29-1 and J is TRBJ2-1; no clear D. CDR1 is SQVTM and CDR2 is ANQGSEA in the germline V gene. V was pared by 7 bases and J by 3 bases, with 13 bases between. This CDR3 comprises 13 residues.

This clonotype was counted at least ten times. CDR3 nucleotide sequence: TGTGCCAGCAGTTTAATGAGCGGGACGACCTACGAGCAGTACTTC. Its translation is CASSLMSGTTYEQYF. The gene calls are TRBV12-3 or TRBV12-4 and TRBJ2-7; 7 bases map to TRBD2. The V segment lost 2 bases and the J segment 2 bases; nucleotides outside the gene matches: 6. The CDR3 is 15 residues long.

The chain carries TRBV5-1 and TRBJ2-1, with D perhaps matching TRBD2 (6 bases). Trimming took 9 bases from V and 0 from J, leaving 10 bases between them. CDR3 size: 13 residues. Looked up from germline, CDR1 is SGHRS and CDR2 is YFSETQ. This CDR3 is CATGVSSYNEQFF. CDR3 nucleotide sequence: TGCGCCACGGGGGTGAGCTCCTACAATGAGCAGTTCTTC.

Many counts were recorded for this clonotype. The chain is built from TRBV10-1 and TRBJ2-1; tentative D call: TRBD1 (5 bases). The germline CDR1 and CDR2 sequences are WNHNN and SYGVQD (reference sequence). Between the trimmed V and J ends, which lost 0 bases and 0 bases, there was a span of 12 bases. There are 17 residues in the CDR3. In DNA, the CDR3 is TGCGCCAGCAGTGAGTCGGTCCAGGGAAGCTCCTACAATGAGCAGTTCTTC. As protein: CASSESVQGSSYNEQFF.

The J gene is TRBJ2-5, the V gene TRBV3-1; 7 nucleotides agree with TRBD1. The germline CDR1 and CDR2 sequences are LGHDT and YNNKEL (reference sequence). This CDR3 has 15 amino acids. V lost 0 bases to trimming and J lost 7 bases; unmatched junction nucleotides: 8. The CDR3 loop reads CASSQDPAAGGTQYF. The CDR3, as DNA: TGTGCCAGCAGCCAAGATCCAGCGGCAGGGGGGACCCAGTACTTC.

Comments on this clonotype: Compared with germline, one end of the junction differs, possibly owing to a read error. The chain recombines TRBV29-1 with TRBJ1-2; D unclear. The germline V gene has CDR1 SQVTM and CDR2 ANQGSEA. CDR3 size: 15 residues. The CDR3 region has the DNA TGCAGCGTTGCCAGGACCACAGCGCGGTCCAGCGGCTACGCCTTC. Translated: CSVARTTARSSGYAF.

This clonotype was seen at least ten times. The gene calls are TRBV20-1 and TRBJ2-1, with 14 positions matching TRBD2. J gave up 5 bases and V 3 bases, and 12 bases lay outside the gene matches. Germline V gene data show CDR1 as DFQATT and CDR2 as SNEGSKA (reference sequence). The CDR3 is made up of 18 amino acids. CDR3 in amino acids: CSARGGLAGVFLHNEQFF. In DNA form, the CDR3 reads TGCAGTGCTAGGGGGGGACTAGCGGGAGTTTTTCTCCACAATGAGCAGTTCTTC.

This clonotype has only a few counts. J is TRBJ2-7 and V is TRBV20-1, with a weak D call TRBD1 (6 bases). Between the trimmed V and J ends, which lost 3 bases and 2 bases, there was a span of 11 bases. The CDR3 runs 13 residues. Germline CDR1 DFQATT, CDR2 SNEGSKA (reference sequence). The CDR3 spells CSARVGGTYEQYF. The CDR3 DNA reads TGCAGTGCTAGGGTAGGGGGAACCTACGAGCAGTACTTC.

The CDR3 loop reads CSVGQGANYGYTF. The CDR3 DNA sequence: TGCAGCGTCGGACAGGGGGCCAACTATGGCTACACCTTC. The genes are TRBV29-1 and TRBJ1-2, with 11 bases that match TRBD1. This CDR3 comprises 13 residues. Germline V lookup: CDR1 SQVTM, CDR2 ANQGSEA. J gave up 2 bases and V 6 bases, and 2 bases lay outside the gene matches.

The V and J genes are TRBV29-1 and TRBJ1-1; D not certain. Trimming cost V 4 bases and J 5 bases, with 5 bases left between them. The CDR3 is 10 residues long. Germline V gene lookup returns CDR1 SQVTM and CDR2 ANQGSEA. The CDR3 DNA follows: TGCAGCGTTGTGTATACTGAAGCTTTCTTT. Translated: CSVVYTEAFF.

In this sample, this clonotype turned up a few times. The gene calls are TRBV7-2 and TRBJ1-1; no clear D gene. The CDR3 extends over 15 amino acids. Trimming removed 1 base at V and 4 bases at J, with 13 bases between. Germline CDR1 reads SGHTA; CDR2 reads FQGNSA. The CDR3 bases are TGTGCCAGCAGCTTAGAAGCTCGGTCCGTCACTGAAGCTTTCTTT. It encodes CASSLEARSVTEAFF. The variable domain in full, with the rest retrieved from reference TRBV7-2 and TRBJ1-1, is GAGVSQSPSNKVTEKGKDVELRCDPISGHTALYWYRQSLGQGLEFLIYFQGNSAPDKSGLPSDRFSAERTGGSVSTLTIQRTQQEDSAVYLCASSLEARSVTEAFFGQGTRLTVV.

The rearrangement joins TRBV29-1 to TRBJ2-7; possible D gene TRBD1, 5 bases. Germline V lookup: CDR1 SQVTM, CDR2 ANQGSEA. V lost 5 bases and J lost 3, with 11 bases in between. This CDR3 comprises 12 residues. CDR3 protein: CSVSDSHYEQYF. CDR3 DNA: TGCAGCGTTTCCGACAGCCACTACGAGCAGTACTTC.

The sample holds many counts of this clonotype. The genes are TRBV29-1 and TRBJ2-5; the D is unclear. V dropped 7 bases and J dropped 3 bases, with 12 bases sitting between them. CDR3 length equals 12 residues. From germline, CDR1 is SQVTM and CDR2 ANQGSEA. CDR3 bases: TGCAGCGCCACAAGTGGGGAAGAGACCCAGTACTTC. Translating gives CSATSGEETQYF.

The chain employs TRBV6-1 and TRBJ2-3, with TRBD2 matching over 7 bases. There are 15 residues in the CDR3. V lost 10 bases, J lost 0 bases, and 10 bases stayed unmatched. Germline lookup yields CDR1 MNHNS and CDR2 SASEGT. CDR3 sequence (DNA): TGTGCCACCCAGGGCGGGAGCGGTAGCACAGATACGCAGTATTTT. It codes for CATQGGSGSTDTQYF.

This clonotype was seen many times. V gene TRBV4-1 combines with J gene TRBJ1-3; 7 bases line up with TRBD1. The CDR3 length is 17 residues. Germline CDR1 is MGHRA and CDR2 is YSYEKL. After removal of 0 bases from V and 5 bases from J, the junction contained 10 bases not matched to a gene. The CDR3 DNA sequence: TGCGCCAGCAGCCAAGAGTTCCAGGGGGGCCGAAGAAACACCATATATTTT. Protein: CASSQEFQGGRRNTIYF.

This clonotype has a count of ten or more. The chain joins TRBV6-5 to TRBJ1-1, with 7 bases identical to TRBD1. Germline CDR1 is MNHEY and CDR2 is SVGAGI. The CDR3 consists of 15 residues. Trimming at V came to 4 bases and at J to 1 base, leaving 6 bases not matched to a gene. CDR3 sequence: CASSSTGAANTEAFF. As DNA, the CDR3 is TGTGCCAGCAGTTCCACAGGGGCGGCGAACACTGAAGCTTTCTTT.

At least ten counts were recorded for this clonotype. V is TRBV20-1 and J is TRBJ1-5; TRBD1 matches 10 bases. The CDR3 sequence is 15 residues long. Per germline, CDR1 DFQATT and CDR2 SNEGSKA (reference sequence). V shed 0 bases and J 2 bases; nucleotides not matched to a gene: 1. The CDR3 spells CSARETGGGNQPQHF. DNA for the CDR3: TGCAGTGCTAGAGAGACAGGGGGCGGCAATCAGCCCCAGCATTTT.

Many counts were recorded for this clonotype. J is TRBJ2-3 and V is TRBV20-1; 13 nucleotides align to TRBD2. The CDR3 loop spans 17 amino acids. The V and J ends lost 6 bases and 4 bases, in that order; junction bases with no gene match: 13. Germline V gene data show CDR1 as DFQATT and CDR2 as SNEGSKA (reference sequence). CDR3: CSASRLAGGFLADTQYF. Here the CDR3 DNA reads TGCAGTGCGTCAAGACTAGCGGGAGGTTTTCTGGCAGATACGCAGTATTTT.

This clonotype has at least ten counts. In nucleotides, the CDR3 is TGTGCCAGCAGCAGGGACAGGGTGAATCAGCCCCAGCATTTT. Amino acid sequence: CASSRDRVNQPQHF. The chain uses TRBV5-6 and TRBJ1-5; 9 bases fit TRBD1. This CDR3 region has 14 residues. With 4 bases clipped from V and 4 bases from J, the junction kept 3 bases outside the gene matches. From germline, CDR1 is SGHDT and CDR2 YYEEEE. The full variable domain, completed using reference TRBV5-6 and TRBJ1-5, is DAGVTQSPTHLIKTRGQQVTLRCSPKSGHDTVSWYQQALGQGPQFIFQYYEEEERQRGNFPDRFSGHQFPNYSSELNVNALLLGDSALYLCASSRDRVNQPQHFGDGTRLSIL.

V is TRBV20-1 and J is TRBJ1-5, with a possible D match to TRBD1 (5 bases). Germline CDR1 DFQATT, CDR2 SNEGSKA (reference sequence). The length of the CDR3 is 17 residues. V lost 2 bases and J lost 5, with 22 bases in between. The CDR3 loop reads CSARQWTTHPQDQPQHF. In DNA form, the CDR3 reads TGCAGTGCTAGACAATGGACTACCCATCCACAGGATCAGCCCCAGCATTTT.

There are a few counts of this clonotype. A much larger clonotype is one base distant, so this may be a read error. This chain links TRBV12-3 or TRBV12-4 with TRBJ2-3; TRBD2 matches at 8 bases. V lost 7 bases and J lost 0; bases outside the gene matches: 6. The CDR3 extends over 15 amino acids. The CDR3 coding sequence is TGTGCCAGCACCGCCCGGACTAGCAGCACAGATACGCAGTATTTT. This codes for CASTARTSSTDTQYF.

The genes are TRBV3-1 and TRBJ2-7; no clear D gene. The CDR3 consists of 15 residues. Trimming left V 1 base short and J 1 base short, with 11 bases between. The V gene's germline CDR1 is LGHDT and CDR2 YNNKEL (reference sequence). The chain's CDR3 is CASSQARRGSYEQYF. The CDR3 coding sequence is TGTGCCAGCAGCCAAGCCCGGCGCGGATCCTACGAGCAGTACTTC.

This clonotype has a count of ten or more. The chain carries TRBV12-3 or TRBV12-4 and TRBJ1-5, with 7 bases fitting TRBD1. Unmatched junction bases numbered 8, after V lost 4 bases and J lost 5 bases. The CDR3 has 15 residues. CDR3 residues: CASSSNRGKDQPQHF. The DNA of the CDR3 is TGTGCCAGCAGTTCGAACAGGGGTAAGGATCAGCCCCAGCATTTT.

J is TRBJ1-6 and V is TRBV6-1; maybe TRBD1 (5 bases). Germline CDR1 reads MNHNS; CDR2 reads SASEGT. V was trimmed by 6 bases and J by 8 bases, leaving 17 bases between them. This CDR3 is 15 amino acids long. CDR3 loop: CASSPGRSVHSPLHF. DNA for the CDR3: TGTGCCAGCAGCCCGGGACGCAGTGTTCATTCACCCCTCCACTTT.

The chain is built from TRBV12-3 or TRBV12-4 and TRBJ2-5, with D uncertain. Deletions cut 5 bases from V and 1 base from J, with 8 bases between. The CDR3 extends over 13 amino acids. In nucleotides, the CDR3 is TGTGCCAGCAGTCGACACCTCCAAGAGACCCAGTACTTC. Protein product: CASSRHLQETQYF.

This clonotype was counted at least ten times. The chain uses TRBV5-1 and TRBJ1-1, with no clear D. Germline CDR1 SGHRS, CDR2 YFSETQ. The V gene lost 2 bases and the J gene lost 4 bases, with 3 bases spanning the gap. The CDR3 consists of 11 residues. The CDR3 coding sequence is TGCGCCAGCAGCTTCGGCACTGAAGCTTTCTTT. This encodes CASSFGTEAFF.